This is a list of T cell receptor beta chains from one sample in a study of blood T cells in healthy people across ages. TCRdb re-derived calls from the 5' RACE reads in MiXCR, one entry per CDR3 protein. The sample has approximately 800,000 distinct CDR3 sequences; about 47% are singletons. The sequenced material came from blood. The receptors derive from an elderly man in good health. The CDR3 runs from the conserved cysteine through the conserved F or W. The order of the fields is D gene, J gene, V gene, clone size, CDR3 DNA, CDR3 protein. A D gene is named only where the DNA matches it firmly. The size field is filled for only some rows; it gives once, few, many or a size class.

>TRBD2|TRBJ2-7|TRBV6-2/TRBV6-3|NA
TGTGCCAGCAGACGGGGGACTAGCCACACCTACGAGCAGTACTTC
CASRRGTSHTYEQYF
>TRBD1|TRBJ2-1|TRBV12-3/TRBV12-4|NA
TGTGCCAGCAGTTTCACGGGACAGGGGGCTTATGAGCAGTTCTTC
CASSFTGQGAYEQFF
>TRBD1|TRBJ2-4|TRBV20-1|many
TGCAGTGCTTCACCTGACAGGGTTCGGTACTTC
CSASPDRVRYF
>TRBD1|TRBJ2-5|TRBV2|NA
TGTGCCAGCAGTGAAAGAGGGGGTATTGGGACAGGAGTTACAGGGCAGTACTTC
CASSERGGIGTGVTGQYF
>TRBD2|TRBJ2-7|TRBV28|few
TGTGCCAGCAGTTTACCCGGACTAGCGGGAAACTACGAGCAGTACTTC
CASSLPGLAGNYEQYF
>NA|TRBJ2-3|TRBV7-2|NA
TGTGCCAGCAGATCCTTGATTGATACGCAGTATTTT
CASRSLIDTQYF
>NA|TRBJ1-1|TRBV18|many
TGTGCCAGCTCACCGGCTAGAGGTGGGAACACTGAAGCTTTCTTT
CASSPARGGNTEAFF
>TRBD1|TRBJ1-2|TRBV29-1|NA
TGCAGCGTTGAAGATGTTCCGGGACAGGGGTGGTATGGCTACACCTTC
CSVEDVPGQGWYGYTF
>NA|TRBJ2-7|TRBV15|NA
TGTGCCACCAGCGGTGCTCTGGAACCCTACGAGCAGTACTTC
CATSGALEPYEQYF
>TRBD2|TRBJ2-7|TRBV20-1|few
TGCAGTGCTTCTAGCGGGAGTGGGTACGAGCAGTACTTC
CSASSGSGYEQYF
>TRBD2|TRBJ2-1|TRBV29-1|NA
TGCAGCGTTGAAGAAGACGCCGGGACTAGCGGCGATGAGCAGTTCTTC
CSVEEDAGTSGDEQFF
>TRBD1|TRBJ1-1|TRBV27|NA
TGTGCCAGCAGTAGAACAGGGGGCCAGAACACTGAAGCTTTCTTT
CASSRTGGQNTEAFF
>NA|TRBJ2-7|TRBV30|NA
TGTGCCTGGGGGACGACAGTGAGCTCCTACGAGCAGTACTTC
CAWGTTVSSYEQYF
>TRBD2|TRBJ2-7|TRBV7-8|many
TGTGCCAGCAGCTTGCTAGCGGGCCTTTACGAGCAGTACTTC
CASSLLAGLYEQYF
>TRBD2|TRBJ2-7|TRBV20-1|few
TGCAGTGCTAGAGATCTAGCGGGAGGGCAGTACGAGCAGTACTTC
CSARDLAGGQYEQYF
>TRBD2|TRBJ2-1|TRBV24-1|few
TGTGCCACCAGTGAACTAACTAGCGGGAGGGCTAGTAGGTGGTTCTTC
CATSELTSGRASRWFF
>NA|TRBJ2-5|TRBV5-1|NA
TGCGCCAGCAACATGGGAGGCGGGGCAGAGCAGTACTTC
CASNMGGGAEQYF
>TRBD2|TRBJ2-7|TRBV3-1|NA
TGTGCCAGCAGCCAGTCGGGACTAGCGGGAGGGTACCCCTACGAGCAGTACTTC
CASSQSGLAGGYPYEQYF
>NA|TRBJ1-2|TRBV5-1|many
TGCGCCAGCAGCCCCCGGGACCGAAACTATGGCTACACCTTC
CASSPRDRNYGYTF
>NA|TRBJ2-7|TRBV21-1|NA
TGTGCCAGCAGCAAAGGCCAGGGTTGGGCCTACGAGCAGTACTTC
CASSKGQGWAYEQYF
>TRBD1|TRBJ2-7|TRBV12-3/TRBV12-4|few
TGTGCCAGCGGTAGAGCGCAGGGGGACGAGCAGTACTTC
CASGRAQGDEQYF
>NA|TRBJ1-1|TRBV20-1|NA
TGCAGTGCTAGAGTCGAGGGGAGGGTGAACACTGAAGCTTTCTTT
CSARVEGRVNTEAFF
>NA|TRBJ2-5|TRBV29-1|NA
TGCAGCGGTGGACAGCTGTACCAAGAGACCCAGTACTTC
CSGGQLYQETQYF
>TRBD1|TRBJ1-4|TRBV12-3/TRBV12-4|many
TGTGCCAGCAGACCCAGGGACAGGCAGACCACAACTAATGAAAAACTGTTTTTT
CASRPRDRQTTTNEKLFF
>NA|TRBJ2-3|TRBV20-1|few
TGCAGTGCCACGCAGGTCACAGATACGCAGTATTTT
CSATQVTDTQYF
>NA|TRBJ2-3|TRBV3-1|few
TGTGCCAGCAGCCTGGTGACTAGTGCGGCTACGCAGTATTTT
CASSLVTSAATQYF
>TRBD2|TRBJ2-5|TRBV14|NA
TGTGCCAGCAGCCAAGATATTGCGGGAGGGCCCTCAGAGACCCAGTACTTC
CASSQDIAGGPSETQYF
>TRBD1|TRBJ2-7|TRBV5-1|few
TGCGCCAGCAGCTTGGCCGGGACAGGGGCGAACTACGAGCAGTACTTC
CASSLAGTGANYEQYF
>TRBD1|TRBJ1-1|TRBV6-6|once
TGTGCCAGCAGTTACACGGGACAGGGTTGGGGCACTGAAGCTTTCTTT
CASSYTGQGWGTEAFF
>TRBD1|TRBJ2-7|TRBV5-1|NA
TGCGCCAACAGCTTAGGAGACAGGGGCCACGAGCAGTACTTC
CANSLGDRGHEQYF
>NA|TRBJ1-6|TRBV12-3/TRBV12-4|NA
TGTGCCAGCAGTCGGGACGTTAACAATTCACCCCTCCACTTT
CASSRDVNNSPLHF
>NA|TRBJ2-1|TRBV24-1|NA
TGTGCCACCAGTGATGTCAGGGCCTCCTACAATGAGCAGTTCTTC
CATSDVRASYNEQFF
>NA|TRBJ1-1|TRBV30|few
TGTGCCTGGAGTGGCGACGAGGACACTGAAGCTTTCTTT
CAWSGDEDTEAFF